The 9 T cell receptor beta chains reported below all come from one sample, sequenced in a study of blood T cell repertoires in COVID-19. Clones were sequenced by immunoSEQ multiplex PCR, and TCRdb holds only the in-frame ones, with some missing. The repertoire includes over 200,000 clones, less than 85% of them detected once, and approximately 1.8% sits in the top ten. Sequencing was carried out using PBMCs or T cells enriched from blood (not recorded which). These receptors came from a man aged 60 to 69 who had recovered from COVID-19.

This rearrangement joins TRBV3-1 (or the pseudogene TRBV3-2) to TRBJ1-2; weak D call: TRBD1 (5 bases). Trimming cost V 0 bases and J 2 bases, with 13 bases left between them. Germline V gene lookup returns CDR1 LGHDT and CDR2 YNNKEL (reference sequence). The CDR3 sequence is 16 residues long. The CDR3 here is CASSQDLLGLNYGYTF. In nucleotides, the CDR3 is TGTGCCAGCAGCCAAGATCTCCTGGGACTCAACTATGGCTACACCTTC.

This clone was detected only a few times. The CDR3 coding sequence is TGTGCCAGCAGTCTTCGAGGTTCGGGCCAAACAGTGGGAGTCGCTGAAGCTTTCTTT. Its protein is CASSLRGSGQTVGVAEAFF. The chain is built from TRBV27 and TRBJ1-1; D remains ambiguous. Germline CDR1 MNHEY, CDR2 SMNVEV (reference sequence). The V gene lost 5 bases and the J gene lost 6 bases, with 31 bases spanning the gap. The CDR3 has 19 amino acids.

The CDR3 DNA reads TGTGCCAGCAGCGCAACCCCCGGGACAGCTGGCAATGAGCAGTTCTTC. Its protein is CASSATPGTAGNEQFF. The V and J genes are TRBV9 and TRBJ2-1; 7 positions match TRBD1. This CDR3 is 16 amino acids long. The germline V gene has CDR1 SGDLS and CDR2 YYNGEE. V lost 3 bases to trimming and J lost 6 bases; unmatched junction nucleotides: 12.

The chain has TRBV15 and TRBJ2-7; D may be TRBD2 (5 bases). The germline V and J ends were trimmed by 0 bases and 3 bases, with 24 bases remaining between them. Germline V gene lookup returns CDR1 LNHNV and CDR2 YYDKDF (reference sequence). The CDR3 sequence is 19 residues long. DNA of the CDR3: TGTGCCACCAGCAGAGATACCGGAGCCTGGAGGATTTTCGGCTACGAGCAGTACTTC. It encodes CATSRDTGAWRIFGYEQYF. Full variable domain (missing parts from reference TRBV15 and TRBJ2-7): DAMVIQNPRYQVTQFGKPVTLSCSQTLNHNVMYWYQQKSSQAPKLLFHYYDKDFNNEADTPDNFQSRRPNTSFCFLDIRSPGLGDTAMYLCATSRDTGAWRIFGYEQYFGPGTRLTVT.

The rearrangement links TRBV29-1 to TRBJ1-2; D is unclear. Trimming removed 6 bases from V and 5 bases from J, with 10 bases in between. Germline values: CDR1 SQVTM, CDR2 ANQGSEA. The CDR3 loop spans 11 amino acids. The DNA of the CDR3 is TGCAGCGTCGCCGGTCTTTATGGCTACACCTTC. Its protein is CSVAGLYGYTF.

The chain employs TRBV5-6 and TRBJ1-2, with 8 bases that match TRBD1. Losses at the gene ends were 4 bases for V and 1 base for J; bases not matched to a gene: 6. CDR3 length: 15 amino acids. The germline V gene has CDR1 SGHDT and CDR2 YYEEEE. The CDR3 spells CASSAGGAGNYGYTF. Written as DNA, the CDR3 is TGTGCCAGCAGCGCAGGGGGCGCCGGTAACTATGGCTACACCTTC.

The J gene is TRBJ2-3, the V gene TRBV7-3; 12 bases are a match to TRBD2. After removal of 4 bases from V and 0 bases from J, the junction contained 8 bases not matched to a gene. This CDR3 is 18 amino acids long. Germline V gene sequence: CDR1 SGHTA, CDR2 FQGTGA. CDR3 in DNA: TGTGCCAGCAGCTCTAGACTAGCGGGGGTAACTAGCACAGATACGCAGTATTTT. Translating it yields CASSSRLAGVTSTDTQYF.

This clone has more than one count but fewer than ten. The V gene is TRBV6-5, the J gene TRBJ2-1; 7 bases are shared with TRBD1. CDR1 MNHEY and CDR2 SVGAGI come from the germline V gene. V was pared by 6 bases and J by 7 bases, with 9 bases of the junction left unmatched. The length of the CDR3 is 14 residues. The CDR3 coding sequence is TGTGCCAGCAGCTATACCGACAGGGATAATGAGCAGTTCTTC. Translation: CASSYTDRDNEQFF.

The chain employs TRBV19 and TRBJ2-5; 7 nucleotides agree with TRBD1. V lost 6 bases, J lost 1 base, and 5 bases stayed unmatched. CDR1 is LNHDA, CDR2 SQIVND, per germline (reference sequence). The CDR3 extends over 14 amino acids. As DNA, the CDR3 is TGTGCCAGTAGCATGACAGGGCCCCAAGAGACCCAGTACTTC. It is translated as CASSMTGPQETQYF.